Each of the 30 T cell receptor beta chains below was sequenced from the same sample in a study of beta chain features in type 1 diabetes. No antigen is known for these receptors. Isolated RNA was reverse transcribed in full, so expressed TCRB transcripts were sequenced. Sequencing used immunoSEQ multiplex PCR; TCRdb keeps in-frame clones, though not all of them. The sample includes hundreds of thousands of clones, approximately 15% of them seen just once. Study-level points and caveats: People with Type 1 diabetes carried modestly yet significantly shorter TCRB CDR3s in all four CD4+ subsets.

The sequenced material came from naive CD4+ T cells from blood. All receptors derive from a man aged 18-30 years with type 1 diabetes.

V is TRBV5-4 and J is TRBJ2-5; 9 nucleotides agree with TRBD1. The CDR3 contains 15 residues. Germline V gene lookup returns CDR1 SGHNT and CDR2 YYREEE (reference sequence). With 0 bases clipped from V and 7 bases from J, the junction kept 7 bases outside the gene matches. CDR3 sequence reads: CASSLVDRGYGTQYF. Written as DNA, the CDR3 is TGTGCCAGCAGCTTGGTCGACAGGGGGTACGGGACCCAGTACTTC. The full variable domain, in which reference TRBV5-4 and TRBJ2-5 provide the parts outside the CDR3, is ETGVTQSPTHLIKTRGQQVTLRCSSQSGHNTVSWYQQALGQGPQFIFQYYREEENGRGNFPPRFSGLQFPNYSSELNVNALELDDSALYLCASSLVDRGYGTQYFGPGTRLLVL.

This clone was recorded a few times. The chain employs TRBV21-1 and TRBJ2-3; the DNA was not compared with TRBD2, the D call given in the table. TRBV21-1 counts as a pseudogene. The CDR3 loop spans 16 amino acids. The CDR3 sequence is CASSKVLAGRADTQYF. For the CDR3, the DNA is TGTGCCAGCAGCAAAGTCCTAGCGGGGCGGGCAGATACGCAGTATTTT.

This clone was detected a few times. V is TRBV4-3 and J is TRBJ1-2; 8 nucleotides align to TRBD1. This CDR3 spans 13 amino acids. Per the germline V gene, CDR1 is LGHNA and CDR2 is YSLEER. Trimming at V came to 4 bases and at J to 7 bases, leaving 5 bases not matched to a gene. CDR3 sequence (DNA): TGCGCCAGCAGCCCCCGGACAGGGTTTGGCTACACCTTC. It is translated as CASSPRTGFGYTF.

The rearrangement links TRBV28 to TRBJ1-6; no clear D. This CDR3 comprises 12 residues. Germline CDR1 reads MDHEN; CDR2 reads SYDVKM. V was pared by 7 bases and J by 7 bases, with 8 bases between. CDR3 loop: CASMELNSPLHF. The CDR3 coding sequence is TGTGCCAGCATGGAGTTAAATTCACCCCTCCACTTT.

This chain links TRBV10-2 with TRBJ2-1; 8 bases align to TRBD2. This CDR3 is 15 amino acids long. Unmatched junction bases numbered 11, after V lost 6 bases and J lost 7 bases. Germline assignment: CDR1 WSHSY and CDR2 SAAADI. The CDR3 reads CASRIAGTPRNEQFF. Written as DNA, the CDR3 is TGCGCCAGCAGGATAGCGGGGACCCCTCGGAATGAGCAGTTCTTC.

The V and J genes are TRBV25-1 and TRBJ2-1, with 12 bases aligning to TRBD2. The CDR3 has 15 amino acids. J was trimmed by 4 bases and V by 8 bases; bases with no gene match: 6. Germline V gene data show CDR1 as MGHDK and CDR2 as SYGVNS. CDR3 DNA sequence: TGTGCCAGCCCCGACGGACTAGCGGGATACAATGAGCAGTTCTTC. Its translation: CASPDGLAGYNEQFF.

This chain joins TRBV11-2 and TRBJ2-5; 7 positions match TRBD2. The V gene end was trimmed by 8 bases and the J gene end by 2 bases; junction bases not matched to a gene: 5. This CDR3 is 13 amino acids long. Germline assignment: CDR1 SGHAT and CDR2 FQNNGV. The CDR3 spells CASGTTRQETQYF. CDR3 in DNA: TGTGCCAGCGGGACTACGCGGCAAGAGACCCAGTACTTC. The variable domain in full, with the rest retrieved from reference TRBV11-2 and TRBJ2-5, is EAGVAQSPRYKIIEKRQSVAFWCNPISGHATLYWYQQILGQGPKLLIQFQNNGVVDDSQLPKDRFSAERLKGVDSTLKIQPAKLEDSAVYLCASGTTRQETQYFGPGTRLLVL.

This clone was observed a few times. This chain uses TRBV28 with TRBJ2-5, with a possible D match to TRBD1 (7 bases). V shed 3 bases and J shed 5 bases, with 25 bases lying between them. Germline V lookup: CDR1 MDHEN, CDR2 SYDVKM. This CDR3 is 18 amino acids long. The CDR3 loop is CASSFNPRGHPGVETQYF. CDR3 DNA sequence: TGTGCCAGCAGTTTCAATCCTAGGGGGCACCCGGGAGTGGAGACCCAGTACTTC.

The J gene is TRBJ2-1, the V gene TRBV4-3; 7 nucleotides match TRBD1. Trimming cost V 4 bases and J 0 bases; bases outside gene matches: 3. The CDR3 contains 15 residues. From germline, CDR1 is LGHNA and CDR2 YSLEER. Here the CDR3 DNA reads TGCGCCAGCAGCCTACAGGGGAGCTCCTACAATGAGCAGTTCTTC. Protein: CASSLQGSSYNEQFF.

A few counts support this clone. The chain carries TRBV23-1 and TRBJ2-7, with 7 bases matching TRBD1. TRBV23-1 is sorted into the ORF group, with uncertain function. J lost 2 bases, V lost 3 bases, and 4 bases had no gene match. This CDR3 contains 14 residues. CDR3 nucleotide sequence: TGCGCCAGCAGTCAGAGGGGGCGCCCCTACGAGCAGTACTTC. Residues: CASSQRGRPYEQYF.

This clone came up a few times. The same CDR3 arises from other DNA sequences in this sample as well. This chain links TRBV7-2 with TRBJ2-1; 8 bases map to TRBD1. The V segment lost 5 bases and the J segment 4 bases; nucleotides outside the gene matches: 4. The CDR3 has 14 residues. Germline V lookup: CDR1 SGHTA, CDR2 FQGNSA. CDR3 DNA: TGTGCCAGCAGCCCCGGACAGGGATACAATGAGCAGTTCTTC. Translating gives CASSPGQGYNEQFF.

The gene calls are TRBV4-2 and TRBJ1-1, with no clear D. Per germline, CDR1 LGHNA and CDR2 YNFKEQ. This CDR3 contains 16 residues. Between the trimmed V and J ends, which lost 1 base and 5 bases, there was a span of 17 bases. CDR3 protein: CASSQGQERALTEAFF. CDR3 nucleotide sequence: TGTGCCAGCAGCCAAGGCCAGGAGAGGGCCCTAACTGAAGCTTTCTTT.

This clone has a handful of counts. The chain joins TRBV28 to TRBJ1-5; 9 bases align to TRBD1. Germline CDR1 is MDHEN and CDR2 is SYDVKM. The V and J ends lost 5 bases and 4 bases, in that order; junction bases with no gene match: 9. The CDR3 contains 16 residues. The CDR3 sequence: CASSRGQGWGNQPQHF. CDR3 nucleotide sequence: TGTGCCAGCAGTCGGGGACAGGGCTGGGGGAATCAGCCCCAGCATTTT.

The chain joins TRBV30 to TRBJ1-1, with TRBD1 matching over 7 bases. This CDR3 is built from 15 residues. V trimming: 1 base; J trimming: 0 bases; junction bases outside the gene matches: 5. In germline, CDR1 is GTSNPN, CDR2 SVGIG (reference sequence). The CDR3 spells CAWSAPTGVNTEAFF. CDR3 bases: TGTGCCTGGAGTGCCCCTACAGGGGTGAACACTGAAGCTTTCTTT.

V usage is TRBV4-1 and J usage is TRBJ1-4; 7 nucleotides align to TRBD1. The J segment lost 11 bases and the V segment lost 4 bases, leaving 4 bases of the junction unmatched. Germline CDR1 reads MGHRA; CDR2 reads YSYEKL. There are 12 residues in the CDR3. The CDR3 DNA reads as TGCGCCAGCAGCCGCGCAGGGGGTAAACTGTTTTTT. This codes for CASSRAGGKLFF.

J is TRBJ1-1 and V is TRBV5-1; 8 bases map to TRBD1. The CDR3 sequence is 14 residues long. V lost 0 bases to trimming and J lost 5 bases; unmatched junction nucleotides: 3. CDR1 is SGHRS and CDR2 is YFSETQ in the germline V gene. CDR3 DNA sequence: TGCGCCAGCAGCTTGGAGGGACAGGAAACTGAAGCTTTCTTT. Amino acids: CASSLEGQETEAFF.

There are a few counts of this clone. This CDR3 is CASSYSASGDTQYF. In DNA form, the CDR3 reads TGTGCCAGCAGTTACTCAGCTAGCGGGGATACGCAGTATTTT. The rearrangement joins TRBV6-5 to TRBJ2-3, with 8 bases lining up with TRBD2. Germline V CDR1 and CDR2: MNHEY, SVGAGI. With 0 bases clipped from V and 6 bases from J, the junction kept 2 bases outside the gene matches. CDR3 size: 14 residues.

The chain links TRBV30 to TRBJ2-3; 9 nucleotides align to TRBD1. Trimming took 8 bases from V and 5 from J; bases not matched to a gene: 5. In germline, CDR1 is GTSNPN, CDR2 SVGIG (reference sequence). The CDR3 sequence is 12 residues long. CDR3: CAVGQGRDTQYF. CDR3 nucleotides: TGTGCCGTGGGACAGGGCCGAGATACGCAGTATTTT.

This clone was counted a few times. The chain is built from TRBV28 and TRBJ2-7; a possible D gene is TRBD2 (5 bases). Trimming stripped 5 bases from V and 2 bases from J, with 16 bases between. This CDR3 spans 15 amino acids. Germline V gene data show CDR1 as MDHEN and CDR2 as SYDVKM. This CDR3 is CASSPRPLEAYEQYF. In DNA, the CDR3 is TGTGCCAGCAGTCCTCGACCACTGGAGGCCTACGAGCAGTACTTC.

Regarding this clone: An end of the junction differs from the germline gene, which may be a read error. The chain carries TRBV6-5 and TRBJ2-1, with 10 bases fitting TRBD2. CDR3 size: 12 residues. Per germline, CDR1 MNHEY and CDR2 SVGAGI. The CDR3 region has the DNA TGTGCCAGCAGCCCAACTAGCGGGGTAGGGGTCTTC. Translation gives CASSPTSGVGVF.

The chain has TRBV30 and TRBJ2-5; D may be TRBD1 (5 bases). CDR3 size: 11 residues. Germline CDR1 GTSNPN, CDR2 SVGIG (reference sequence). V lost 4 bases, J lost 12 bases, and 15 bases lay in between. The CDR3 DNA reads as TGTGCCTGGAACCTTGGAGACAGAGAGTACTTC. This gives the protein CAWNLGDREYF.

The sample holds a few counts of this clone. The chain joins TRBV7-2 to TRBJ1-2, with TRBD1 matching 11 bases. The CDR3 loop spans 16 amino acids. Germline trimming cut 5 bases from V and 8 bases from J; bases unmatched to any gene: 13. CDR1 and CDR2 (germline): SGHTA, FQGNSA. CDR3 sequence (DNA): TGTGCCAGCAGCCCTGATCGAGGACAGGGGGCTTACGGCTACACCTTC. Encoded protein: CASSPDRGQGAYGYTF.

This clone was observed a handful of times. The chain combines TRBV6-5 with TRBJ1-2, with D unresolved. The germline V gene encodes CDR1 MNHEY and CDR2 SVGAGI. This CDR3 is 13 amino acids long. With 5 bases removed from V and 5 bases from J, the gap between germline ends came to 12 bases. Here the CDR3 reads CASSKERSYGYTF. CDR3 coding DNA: TGTGCCAGCAGTAAGGAGAGGAGTTATGGCTACACCTTC.

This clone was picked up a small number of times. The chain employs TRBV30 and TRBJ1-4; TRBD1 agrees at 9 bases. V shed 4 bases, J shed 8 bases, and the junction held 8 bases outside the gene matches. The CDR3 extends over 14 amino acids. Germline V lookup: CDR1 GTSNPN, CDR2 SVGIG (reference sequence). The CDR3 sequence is CAWTPGTGKEKLFF. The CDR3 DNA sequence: TGTGCCTGGACACCCGGGACAGGGAAAGAAAAACTGTTTTTT. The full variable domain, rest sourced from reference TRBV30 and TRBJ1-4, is SQTIHQWPATLVQPVGSPLSLECTVEGTSNPNLYWYRQAAGRGLQLLFYSVGIGQISSEVPQNLSASRPQDRQFILSSKKLLLSDSGFYLCAWTPGTGKEKLFFGSGTQLSVL.

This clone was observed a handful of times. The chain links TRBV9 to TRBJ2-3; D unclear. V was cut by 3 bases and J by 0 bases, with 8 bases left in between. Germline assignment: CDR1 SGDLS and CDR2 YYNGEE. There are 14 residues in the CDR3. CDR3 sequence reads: CASSESPSTDTQYF. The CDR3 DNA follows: TGTGCCAGCAGCGAAAGCCCTAGCACAGATACGCAGTATTTT.

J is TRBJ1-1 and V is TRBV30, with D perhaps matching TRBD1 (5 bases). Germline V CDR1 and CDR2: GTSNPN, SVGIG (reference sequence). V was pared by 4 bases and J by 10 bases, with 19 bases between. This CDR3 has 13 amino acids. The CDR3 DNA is TGTGCCTGGACCAGAAACGGGGGAAGGGCAGCTTTCTTT. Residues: CAWTRNGGRAAFF.

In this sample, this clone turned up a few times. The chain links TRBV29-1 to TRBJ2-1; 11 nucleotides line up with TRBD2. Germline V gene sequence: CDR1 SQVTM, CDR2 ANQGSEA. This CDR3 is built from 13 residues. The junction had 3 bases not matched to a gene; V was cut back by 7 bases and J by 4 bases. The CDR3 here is CSGGTSGYNEQFF. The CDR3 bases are TGCAGCGGTGGGACTAGCGGTTACAATGAGCAGTTCTTC.

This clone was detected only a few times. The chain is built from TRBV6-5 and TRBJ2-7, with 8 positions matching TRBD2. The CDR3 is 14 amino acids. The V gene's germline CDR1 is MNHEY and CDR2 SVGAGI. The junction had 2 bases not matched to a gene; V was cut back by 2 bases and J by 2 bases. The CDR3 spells CASSYLAGAYEQYF. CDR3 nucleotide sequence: TGTGCCAGCAGTTACCTAGCGGGTGCCTACGAGCAGTACTTC.

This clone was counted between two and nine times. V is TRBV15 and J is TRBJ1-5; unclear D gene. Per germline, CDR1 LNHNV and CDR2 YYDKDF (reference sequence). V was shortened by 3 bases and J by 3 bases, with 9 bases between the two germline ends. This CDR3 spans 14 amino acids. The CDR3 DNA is TGTGCCACCAGCAGCCGAGATCCCAATCAGCCCCAGCATTTT. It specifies CATSSRDPNQPQHF.

CDR3 loop: CASSVSTGTNTEAFF. The CDR3 DNA is TGTGCCAGCAGCGTATCGACAGGGACGAACACTGAAGCTTTCTTT. The chain recombines TRBV9 with TRBJ1-1; TRBD1 agrees at 7 bases. The germline gives CDR1 SGDLS, CDR2 YYNGEE. CDR3 length: 15 amino acids. V was pared by 1 base and J by 1 base, with 4 bases of the junction left unmatched.